These 26 T cell receptor beta chains came from one sample sequenced in a study of T cells in Graves' hyperthyroidism and ophthalmopathy. Amplification yielded TCR beta CDR3 regions, with RNA transcripts as the source. The HTBI set primed first-round TCR CDR3 RT-PCR. Using its own MiXCR run on the multiplex PCR reads, TCRdb lists one record per CDR3 protein. The sample lists some 350,000 distinct CDR3 sequences, approximately 14% occurring once. Sample: blood. The receptors derive from a woman aged 55-70 years with Graves' ophthalmopathy.

This clonotype was seen ten or more times. The CDR3 DNA reads as TGTGCCAGCGGACTGGCGGCGGCAGATACGCAGTATTTT. It is translated as CASGLAAADTQYF. The gene calls are TRBV6-1 and TRBJ2-3; TRBD2 might be the D (5 bases). Germline V gene data show CDR1 as MNHNS and CDR2 as SASEGT. CDR3 size: 13 residues. V was cut by 8 bases and J by 4 bases, with 13 bases left in between.

This clonotype was seen repeatedly, ten times or more. The chain links TRBV3-1 to TRBJ2-4, with TRBD1 matching 10 bases. From germline, CDR1 is LGHDT and CDR2 YNNKEL (reference sequence). J lost 4 bases, V lost 1 base, and 10 bases had no gene match. The CDR3 loop spans 18 amino acids. This CDR3 is CASSQGRTTGGPKNIQYF. CDR3 nucleotides: TGTGCCAGCAGCCAAGGTCGGACGACAGGGGGCCCGAAAAACATTCAGTACTTC.

This clonotype was recorded many times. The rearrangement uses TRBV28 and TRBJ2-7; perhaps TRBD1 as D (6 bases). This CDR3 has 12 residues. Deletions cut 2 bases from V and 7 bases from J, with 9 bases between. Germline assignment: CDR1 MDHEN and CDR2 SYDVKM. CDR3 coding DNA: TGTGCCAGCAGTTTAAGGCAGGGGGAGCAGTACTTC. Translated: CASSLRQGEQYF.

In this sample, this clonotype turned up many times. The chain uses TRBV30 and TRBJ1-1; no firm D call. Per the germline V gene, CDR1 is GTSNPN and CDR2 is SVGIG (reference sequence). There are 15 residues in the CDR3. Deletions cut 0 bases from V and 1 base from J, with 12 bases between. The CDR3: CAWSVPDITNTEAFF. CDR3 coding DNA: TGTGCCTGGAGTGTCCCCGACATAACGAACACTGAAGCTTTCTTT.

The rearrangement uses TRBV25-1 and TRBJ2-7, with D perhaps TRBD2 (6 bases). CDR1 is MGHDK and CDR2 is SYGVNS in the germline V gene. V lost 7 bases to trimming and J lost 2 bases, with 12 bases between them. This CDR3 is built from 13 residues. CDR3 sequence reads: CASTRDLTYEQYF. In DNA form, the CDR3 reads TGTGCCAGCACCCGGGACTTAACCTACGAGCAGTACTTC.

This clonotype appeared many times. This sequence joins TRBV24-1 and TRBJ2-3; TRBD2 agrees at 7 bases. The CDR3 totals 14 residues. CDR1 and CDR2 from the germline V gene are KGHDR and SFDVKD. Germline trimming cut 1 base from V and 6 bases from J; bases unmatched to any gene: 3. The CDR3 here is CATSDFAGVDTQYF. As DNA, the CDR3 is TGTGCCACCAGTGATTTCGCGGGGGTTGATACGCAGTATTTT.

This clonotype was counted ten times or more. The gene calls are TRBV20-1 and TRBJ2-1; tentative D call: TRBD1 (5 bases). Germline V gene data show CDR1 as DFQATT and CDR2 as SNEGSKA (reference sequence). V shed 6 bases and J shed 8 bases, with 20 bases lying between them. The CDR3 contains 14 residues. The chain's CDR3 is CSAMAHRSQDEQFF. As DNA, the CDR3 is TGCAGTGCGATGGCCCACAGGTCACAGGATGAGCAGTTCTTC.

V and J are TRBV7-2 and TRBJ2-7; no firm D call. The end of the DNA is better explained by TRBJ2-1, so the J call may be wrong. Germline CDR1 and CDR2: SGHTA and FQGNSA. There are 12 residues in the CDR3. The CDR3 region has the DNA TGTGCCAGCAGCTTGCAGGCCTACGAGCAGTTCTTC. This translates into CASSLQAYEQFF.

J is TRBJ1-2 and V is TRBV24-1, with 8 bases identical to TRBD1. The CDR3 loop spans 13 amino acids. CDR1 KGHDR and CDR2 SFDVKD come from the germline V gene. J gave up 4 bases and V 4 bases, and 1 base lay outside the gene matches. The CDR3 nucleotides are TGTGCCACCAGTGACACAGGGGGCTATGGCTACACCTTC. Protein: CATSDTGGYGYTF.

A few counts support this clonotype. The chain combines TRBV19 with TRBJ2-2, with TRBD2 identical over 12 bases. The V and J ends lost 8 bases and 0 bases, in that order; junction bases with no gene match: 7. The CDR3 loop spans 17 amino acids. Germline CDR1 is LNHDA and CDR2 is SQIVND (reference sequence). CDR3 in amino acids: CASSGLAGKTNTGELFF. CDR3 coding DNA: TGTGCCAGTTCCGGACTAGCGGGAAAGACGAACACCGGGGAGCTGTTTTTT.

This clonotype came up many times. The rearrangement joins TRBV30 to TRBJ1-5, with D tentatively TRBD1 (6 bases). Germline-derived CDR1 and CDR2 are GTSNPN and SVGIG (reference sequence). This CDR3 has 12 amino acids. The CDR3 DNA follows: TGTGCTTGGGACATGGGCAATCAGCCCCAGCATTTT. It yields the protein CAWDMGNQPQHF.

This chain joins TRBV5-1 and TRBJ1-1, with 7 bases aligning to TRBD1. This CDR3 has 16 residues. CDR1 and CDR2 (germline): SGHRS, YFSETQ. Trimming removed 4 bases from V and 7 bases from J; junction bases left unmatched: 16. The CDR3 DNA sequence: TGCGCCAGCAGCCCCAGAGGAGGGGGCAGGATGAATGAAGCTTTCTTT. Its translation is CASSPRGGGRMNEAFF.

V is TRBV7-3 and J is TRBJ2-1; a possible D gene is TRBD1 (6 bases). The V gene's germline CDR1 is SGHTA and CDR2 FQGTGA. The ends were cut back, 5 bases at V and 2 bases at J, with 19 bases in the middle. The CDR3 totals 17 residues. The CDR3, as DNA: TGTGCCAGCAGCCCCCACAGGGTAGGTTCGGCCTACAATGAGCAGTTCTTC. It is translated as CASSPHRVGSAYNEQFF.

This clonotype occurred many times. The chain couples TRBV6-1 to TRBJ2-7; no reliable D call. Trimming removed 5 bases from V and 2 bases from J, with 13 bases in between. Per the germline V gene, CDR1 is MNHNS and CDR2 is SASEGT. CDR3 size: 14 residues. CDR3 bases: TGTGCCAGCAGTTTTACTACAAACCCCTACGAGCAGTACTTC. Encoded protein: CASSFTTNPYEQYF.

This clonotype was seen more than once but under ten times. A much larger clone differs by one base, so this may be a read error. The chain combines TRBV2 with TRBJ1-1; 8 bases agree with TRBD1. The length of the CDR3 is 14 residues. The germline V gene encodes CDR1 SNHLY and CDR2 FYNNEI. The CDR3 region has the DNA TGTGCCAGCAGACAACAGGGGGAAGGCACTGAAACTTTCTTT. Amino acids: CASRQQGEGTETFF. The full variable domain, rest sourced from reference TRBV2 and TRBJ1-1, is EPEVTQTPSHQVTQMGQEVILRCVPISNHLYFYWYRQILGQKVEFLVSFYNNEISEKSEIFDDQFSVERPDGSNFTLKIRSTKLEDSAMYFCASRQQGEGTETFFGQGTRLTVV.

This clonotype was counted between two and nine times. The J gene is TRBJ1-2, the V gene TRBV6-6; TRBD1 matches at 11 bases. The CDR3 extends over 17 amino acids. The trim removed 2 bases at V and 4 bases at J, leaving 9 bases unmatched. Germline V lookup: CDR1 MNHNY, CDR2 SVGAGI (reference sequence). The CDR3 DNA follows: TGTGCCAGCAGTTACCTCGGGACAGGGGGATTTGGCTATGGCTACACCTTC. Translation gives CASSYLGTGGFGYGYTF.

In its sample, this clonotype was seen once. The chain uses TRBV5-1 and TRBJ2-1; the match to TRBD1 covers 9 bases. CDR1 and CDR2 (germline): SGHRS, YFSETQ. V dropped 4 bases and J dropped 10; count of bases not matched to a gene: 12. CDR3 length: 15 amino acids. This CDR3 reads CASSTIQGAIYEQFF. The CDR3 region has the DNA TGCGCCAGCAGCACGATACAGGGGGCCATCTACGAGCAGTTCTTC.

The table lists this clonotype with a few counts. The rearrangement links TRBV6-1 to TRBJ1-3, with D perhaps TRBD1 (5 bases). Looked up from germline, CDR1 is MNHNS and CDR2 is SASEGT. This CDR3 has 12 residues. V was pared by 7 bases and J by 16 bases, with 20 bases between. The CDR3 DNA is TGTGCCAGCACCGACCCGGGACTTTCTCTGTATTTT. Amino acids: CASTDPGLSLYF.

Comment on this clonotype: It may be a read error: a sequence one base away is much more abundant. This sequence joins TRBV7-3 and TRBJ2-7; TRBD2 aligns across 11 bases. The CDR3 covers 15 residues. J was trimmed by 7 bases and V by 5 bases; bases with no gene match: 10. Germline V gene sequence: CDR1 SGHTA, CDR2 FQGTGA. In DNA, the CDR3 is TGTGCCAGCAGCCAAACTAGCGGGAGTATCAGTGAGCAGTACTTC. The encoded protein is CASSQTSGSISEQYF.

This clonotype showed up just once. A much larger clone is a single base away; this may be a read error. The chain links TRBV12-3 or TRBV12-4 to TRBJ2-7; TRBD2 aligns across 8 bases. CDR3 length equals 16 residues. The junction had 16 bases not matched to a gene; V was cut back by 6 bases and J by 6 bases. The CDR3 nucleotides read TGTGCCAGCAGAAGGGTTCCAGCGGGAGCGTGGGGCGAGCAGTACTTC. This translates into CASRRVPAGAWGEQYF.

Only a few counts were recorded for this clonotype. This chain uses TRBV5-1 with TRBJ2-5, with 13 nucleotides matching TRBD2. Germline lookup yields CDR1 SGHRS and CDR2 YFSETQ. V was pared by 3 bases and J by 0 bases, with 5 bases of the junction left unmatched. The CDR3 is 17 amino acids. CDR3 loop: CASSSRTSGGYQETQYF. As DNA, the CDR3 is TGCGCCAGCAGCTCACGGACTAGCGGGGGCTACCAAGAGACCCAGTACTTC.

The chain has TRBV9 and TRBJ2-7; TRBD2 agrees at 7 bases. J was trimmed by 0 bases and V by 4 bases; bases with no gene match: 10. The CDR3 is made up of 16 amino acids. The germline CDR1 and CDR2 sequences are SGDLS and YYNGEE. This CDR3 is CASSPLPGLTSYEQYF. CDR3 DNA: TGTGCCAGCAGCCCGCTCCCGGGACTAACCTCCTACGAGCAGTACTTC. Full variable domain (missing parts from reference TRBV9 and TRBJ2-7): DSGVTQTPKHLITATGQRVTLRCSPRSGDLSVYWYQQSLDQGLQFLIQYYNGEERAKGNILERFSAQQFPDLHSELNLSSLELGDSALYFCASSPLPGLTSYEQYFGPGTRLTVT.

This clonotype has only a few counts. The chain is built from TRBV10-3 and TRBJ1-1; 10 bases line up with TRBD1. V lost 4 bases, J lost 4 bases, and 12 bases stayed unmatched. This CDR3 spans 17 amino acids. Germline CDR1 and CDR2: ENHRY and SYGVKD. CDR3 in amino acids: CAISGTGTGAGSTEAFF. CDR3 DNA: TGTGCCATCAGTGGAACCGGGACAGGGGCGGGGAGCACTGAAGCTTTCTTT.

As regards this clonotype: A much larger clone differs from this one at a single base, so this may be a read error. The chain couples TRBV6-1 to TRBJ1-2; the D is unclear. This CDR3 region has 13 residues. Germline V gene sequence: CDR1 MNHNS, CDR2 SASEGT. The ends were cut back, 5 bases at V and 4 bases at J, with 11 bases in the middle. CDR3 DNA: TGTGCCAGCAGTAGCGGGGAGGGCTATGGCTACACCTTC. It specifies CASSSGEGYGYTF.

This clonotype was counted many times. This sequence joins TRBV6-1 and TRBJ2-7; 13 bases agree with TRBD2. This CDR3 contains 17 residues. The germline CDR1 and CDR2 sequences are MNHNS and SASEGT. V shed 5 bases and J 0 bases; nucleotides not matched to a gene: 7. The CDR3 region is CASSYGTSGAYSYEQYF. The CDR3 nucleotides read TGTGCCAGCAGTTACGGGACTAGCGGGGCGTACTCCTACGAGCAGTACTTC.

The sample holds many counts of this clonotype. The CDR3, as DNA: TGTGCCACCAGTGATAGTGGGGTACGGACAGGGTCGGGGTACAATGAGCAGTTCTTC. Its translation: CATSDSGVRTGSGYNEQFF. This chain links TRBV24-1 with TRBJ2-1; TRBD1 agrees at 8 bases. CDR1 is KGHDR, CDR2 SFDVKD, per germline. V shed 3 bases, J shed 4 bases, and the junction held 16 bases outside the gene matches. CDR3 size: 19 residues.